The 22 T cell receptor beta chains given below trace back to one sample, sequenced in a study of cytomegalovirus exposure and HLA in healthy donors. The primer mix had 60 Vbeta and 13 Jbeta primers. The data were produced by immunoSEQ multiplex PCR, yet TCRdb's version contains in-frame clones alone and is incomplete. The sample shows approximately 140,000 clones, 60% to 70% of them seen only once. The sample comprised PBMCs. Source of these receptors: an older woman in good health and CMV-seropositive.

V usage is TRBV11-3 and J usage is TRBJ2-1; D perhaps matches TRBD2 (7 bases). Germline V CDR1 and CDR2: SGHNT, YENEEA. This CDR3 region has 15 residues. The ends were cut back, 5 bases at V and 7 bases at J, with 18 bases in the middle. CDR3 sequence: CASSPWGRGGNEQFF. The CDR3 bases are TGTGCCAGCAGCCCATGGGGGAGGGGGGGGAATGAGCAGTTCTTC.

The V call is TRBV6-5, the J call TRBJ1-5; 7 nucleotides match TRBD1. Germline CDR1 is MNHEY and CDR2 is SVGAGI. The CDR3 length is 15 residues. J gave up 7 bases and V 0 bases, and 6 bases lay outside the gene matches. CDR3 amino acids: CASSYSAPRGQPQHF. For the CDR3, the DNA is TGTGCCAGCAGTTACTCAGCCCCCAGGGGGCAGCCCCAGCATTTT.

This clone was counted a few times. This chain links TRBV19 with TRBJ2-7; tentative D call: TRBD2 (6 bases). Looked up from germline, CDR1 is LNHDA and CDR2 is SQIVND (reference sequence). V shed 4 bases and J shed 3 bases, with 16 bases lying between them. This CDR3 has 15 residues. The CDR3 nucleotides are TGTGCCAGTAGTAAATACAGAGGACTAAGCTACGAGCAGTACTTC. Translating it yields CASSKYRGLSYEQYF. The full variable domain, completed using reference TRBV19 and TRBJ2-7, is DGGITQSPKYLFRKEGQNVTLSCEQNLNHDAMYWYRQDPGQGLRLIYYSQIVNDFQKGDIAEGYSVSREKKESFPLTVTSAQKNPTAFYLCASSKYRGLSYEQYFGPGTRLTVT.

This clone was observed a handful of times. The V gene is TRBV28, the J gene TRBJ1-1; no definite D call. The germline gives CDR1 MDHEN, CDR2 SYDVKM. The CDR3 runs 14 residues. The germline V and J ends were trimmed by 5 bases and 2 bases, with 12 bases remaining between them. CDR3 in DNA: TGTGCCAGCAGTACGACAAGTTCTAACACTGAAGCTTTCTTT. Its protein is CASSTTSSNTEAFF.

This sequence joins TRBV2 and TRBJ2-5; 11 positions agree with TRBD1. The assigned J gene may be wrong: the sequence end matches TRBJ2-7 better. This CDR3 comprises 13 residues. Germline CDR1 is SNHLY and CDR2 is FYNNEI. CDR3 amino acids: CASSSGTGGEQYF. The CDR3 coding sequence is TGTGCCAGCAGTTCCGGGACAGGGGGCGAGCAGTACTTC.

The gene calls are TRBV30 and TRBJ2-7; D might be TRBD2 (6 bases). The V gene lost 3 bases and the J gene lost 6 bases, with 18 bases spanning the gap. This CDR3 is built from 14 residues. CDR1 is GTSNPN and CDR2 is SVGIG in the germline V gene (reference sequence). CDR3 nucleotides: TGTGCCTGGAGCTACGGGAGCCTTGCGGTCGAGCAGTACTTC. This sequence encodes CAWSYGSLAVEQYF.

The chain has TRBV15 and TRBJ2-1, with D possibly being TRBD1 (6 bases). CDR3 length: 14 amino acids. The V gene lost 0 bases and the J gene lost 7 bases, with 10 bases spanning the gap. From germline, CDR1 is LNHNV and CDR2 YYDKDF (reference sequence). The CDR3 loop reads CATSRDRTGNEQFF. CDR3 coding DNA: TGTGCCACCAGCAGAGATCGAACAGGGAATGAGCAGTTCTTC.

This chain links TRBV4-1 with TRBJ1-4, with D perhaps matching TRBD1 (6 bases). Trimming removed 1 base at V and 11 bases at J, with 23 bases between. Germline CDR1 MGHRA, CDR2 YSYEKL. CDR3 size: 17 residues. CDR3 in amino acids: CASSQVTSWGPSIKLFF. The CDR3, as DNA: TGCGCCAGCAGCCAAGTCACCTCGTGGGGGCCTTCGATTAAACTGTTTTTT.

The V call is TRBV10-3, the J call TRBJ1-5; 10 bases are a match to TRBD1. The CDR3 is made up of 16 amino acids. The V segment lost 8 bases and the J segment 1 base; nucleotides outside the gene matches: 8. The germline V gene has CDR1 ENHRY and CDR2 SYGVKD. For the CDR3, the DNA is TGTGCCATCGGGACAGGGGCGACGGGGAGCAATCAGCCCCAGCATTTT. Its protein product is CAIGTGATGSNQPQHF.

This clone was detected a few times. This chain uses TRBV6-5 with TRBJ1-1; TRBD1 might be the D (6 bases). Trimming removed 2 bases at V and 1 base at J, with 8 bases between. CDR1 MNHEY and CDR2 SVGAGI come from the germline V gene. This CDR3 has 14 amino acids. The CDR3 sequence: CASSYAGANTEAFF. CDR3 nucleotides: TGTGCCAGCAGTTACGCAGGGGCGAACACTGAAGCTTTCTTT.

There are a few counts of this clone. The rearrangement uses TRBV2 and TRBJ2-1; 10 nucleotides align to TRBD2. The CDR3 is 15 amino acids. Germline CDR1 is SNHLY and CDR2 is FYNNEI. J was trimmed by 6 bases and V by 5 bases; bases with no gene match: 7. The CDR3 nucleotides are TGTGCCAGCAGTCGCCTAGCGGGAGATGTCAATGAGCAGTTCTTC. It codes for CASSRLAGDVNEQFF.

The chain combines TRBV28 with TRBJ2-4; D is ambiguous. The V end was cut by 6 bases, the J end by 8 bases, with 11 bases between. Per germline, CDR1 MDHEN and CDR2 SYDVKM. CDR3 length: 12 amino acids. This chain's CDR3 is CASRKGADIQYF. Here the CDR3 DNA reads TGTGCCAGCAGAAAAGGAGCAGACATTCAGTACTTC.

V and J are TRBV28 and TRBJ1-2; no definite D call. The CDR3 sequence is 11 residues long. V lost 9 bases to trimming and J lost 1 base, with 6 bases between them. Germline V gene data show CDR1 as MDHEN and CDR2 as SYDVKM. CDR3 nucleotide sequence: TGTGCCAGTTATCTTAACTATGGCTACACCTTC. This encodes CASYLNYGYTF.

V and J are TRBV28 and TRBJ2-7; TRBD2 aligns across 10 bases. The CDR3 totals 14 residues. V was clipped by 10 bases and J by 3 bases; unmatched bases: 9. Germline V gene sequence: CDR1 MDHEN, CDR2 SYDVKM. In DNA, the CDR3 is TGTGCCACCCTAAGGACTAGCGGCGTCTACGAGCAGTACTTC. Translating it yields CATLRTSGVYEQYF.

The V gene is TRBV28, the J gene TRBJ1-4, with D perhaps matching TRBD1 (6 bases). Trimming cost V 4 bases and J 4 bases, with 10 bases left between them. Germline CDR1 is MDHEN and CDR2 is SYDVKM. The CDR3 consists of 14 residues. This CDR3 is CASSSGQSNEKLFF. In nucleotides, the CDR3 is TGTGCCAGCAGTTCCGGACAGAGTAATGAAAAACTGTTTTTT.

This clone was detected a few times. The J gene is TRBJ2-5, the V gene TRBV6-5; 10 positions match TRBD1. The CDR3 is 15 residues long. V lost 4 bases and J lost 5; bases outside the gene matches: 7. CDR1 and CDR2 from the germline V gene are MNHEY and SVGAGI. The CDR3 reads CASSSPGQGRETQYF. Here the CDR3 DNA reads TGTGCCAGCAGTTCCCCGGGACAGGGGAGGGAGACCCAGTACTTC.

The J gene is TRBJ2-7, the V gene TRBV28; 7 bases align to TRBD2. This CDR3 region has 16 residues. Germline V gene sequence: CDR1 MDHEN, CDR2 SYDVKM. The V and J ends lost 6 bases and 4 bases, in that order; junction bases with no gene match: 15. Here the CDR3 reads CASSTPVGGREYEQYF. CDR3 nucleotide sequence: TGTGCCAGCAGCACACCCGTAGGAGGGAGGGAGTACGAGCAGTACTTC.

This chain links TRBV10-3 with TRBJ2-7, with TRBD1 matching over 10 bases. The CDR3 has 14 residues. Germline V lookup: CDR1 ENHRY, CDR2 SYGVKD. J gave up 7 bases and V 6 bases, and 9 bases lay outside the gene matches. The CDR3 is CAIRGTGAQGEQYF. The CDR3 nucleotides read TGTGCCATCAGGGGGACAGGGGCTCAGGGGGAGCAGTACTTC.

The chain couples TRBV5-6 to TRBJ2-2, with 7 bases matching TRBD2. Germline CDR1 and CDR2: SGHDT and YYEEEE. The length of the CDR3 is 16 residues. Unmatched junction bases numbered 2, after V lost 0 bases and J lost 0 bases. The CDR3 here is CASSLGLAANTGELFF. In DNA, the CDR3 is TGTGCCAGCAGCTTGGGACTAGCCGCGAACACCGGGGAGCTGTTTTTT.

This clone is a singleton in its sample. The V and J genes are TRBV5-1 and TRBJ2-2; 11 nucleotides agree with TRBD1. Trimming at V came to 5 bases and at J to 7 bases, leaving 13 bases not matched to a gene. This CDR3 is 17 amino acids long. Per germline, CDR1 SGHRS and CDR2 YFSETQ. The CDR3 here is CASSLTQDRGLVGELFF. The DNA of the CDR3 is TGCGCCAGCAGTTTGACTCAGGACAGGGGGCTGGTCGGGGAGCTGTTTTTT.

This clone was counted a single time. The chain carries TRBV28 and TRBJ2-7; D is uncertain. The CDR3 loop spans 15 amino acids. Looked up from germline, CDR1 is MDHEN and CDR2 is SYDVKM. Trimming pared 5 bases from V and 5 bases from J, leaving 19 bases between. CDR3 nucleotides: TGTGCCAGCAGTGTACCCCTTGGGCTTACCAACGAGCAGTACTTC. Translation gives CASSVPLGLTNEQYF. The full variable domain, its missing parts supplied by reference TRBV28 and TRBJ2-7, is DVKVTQSSRYLVKRTGEKVFLECVQDMDHENMFWYRQDPGLGLRLIYFSYDVKMKEKGDIPEGYSVSREKKERFSLILESASTNQTSMYLCASSVPLGLTNEQYFGPGTRLTVT.

The rearrangement joins TRBV5-8 to TRBJ2-5; 8 positions agree with TRBD1. Germline values: CDR1 SGHTS, CDR2 YDEGEE. V dropped 2 bases and J dropped 2; count of bases not matched to a gene: 2. There are 14 residues in the CDR3. In DNA form, the CDR3 reads TGTGCCAGCAGCTTCCGGACAGGGCAAGAGACCCAGTACTTC. Translation gives CASSFRTGQETQYF. Variable domain in full (rest from reference TRBV5-8 and TRBJ2-5): EAGVTQSPTHLIKTRGQQATLRCSPISGHTSVYWYQQALGLGLQFLLWYDEGEERNRGNFPPRFSGRQFPNYSSELNVNALELEDSALYLCASSFRTGQETQYFGPGTRLLVL.